This is a list of T cell receptor beta chains from one sample in a study of cytomegalovirus exposure and HLA in healthy donors. This table comes from immunoSEQ multiplex PCR, and its TCRdb copy is limited to in-frame clones, with some not included. The repertoire holds around 100,000 clones, with about 61% as singletons. The source material was PBMCs. Every receptor here comes from a man aged 18 to 30 in good health and CMV-seropositive. CDR3s include the opening cysteine and the closing phenylalanine or tryptophan. The D gene is left open where the match is weak. Expanded clones are given a class, and other clones once, few, many or no size at all.

>TRBD1|NA|TRBV5-1|TRBJ2-5
TGCGCCAGCAGCCACTCAGGGGGTCTTGGTTCCCAGAGGACCCAGTACTTC
CASSHSGGLGSQRTQYF
>NA|once|TRBV2|TRBJ2-6
TGTGCCACAGACAGTAGCTCTGGGGCCAACGTCCTGACTTTC
CATDSSSGANVLTF
>TRBD1|NA|TRBV5-4|TRBJ1-2
TGTGCCAGCAGCCTCCGGGACAGGGGGCAGTTTAACTATGGCTACACCTTC
CASSLRDRGQFNYGYTF
>NA|NA|TRBV30|TRBJ1-2
TGTGCCTGGAGCCTGGATGGACTGGGATACACCTTC
CAWSLDGLGYTF
>NA|NA|TRBV21-1|TRBJ1-1
NA
CASSKVGGGTEAFF
>NA|few|TRBV4-1|TRBJ1-5
TGCGCCAGCAGCCCGGGAGGATTGAATCAGCCCCAGCATTTT
CASSPGGLNQPQHF
>TRBD2|NA|TRBV4-1|TRBJ2-5
TGCGCCAGCAGCCAAGATTTCAATGGACTAGTGGAGACCCAGTACTTC
CASSQDFNGLVETQYF
>NA|NA|TRBV5-1|TRBJ2-3
TGCGCCAGCAGCTCCGATCAGGGCATAGATACGCAGTATTTT
CASSSDQGIDTQYF
>TRBD1|NA|TRBV7-9|TRBJ2-4
TGTGCCAGCAGCTTATATTTGCCGGGGACAGCAGCCAAAAACATTCAGTACTTC
CASSLYLPGTAAKNIQYF
>NA|NA|TRBV18|TRBJ2-5
TGTGCCAGCTCACCAAATCGAGAGACCCAGTACTTC
CASSPNRETQYF
>TRBD1|NA|TRBV4-1|TRBJ1-2
TGCGCCAGCAGTCCTCCGGGACAGCCGTATGGCTACACCTTC
CASSPPGQPYGYTF
>NA|NA|TRBV6-6|TRBJ2-1
TGTGCCAGCAGCTCGGACTTAGAGTTCTACAATGAGCAGTTCTTC
CASSSDLEFYNEQFF
>NA|NA|TRBV9|TRBJ2-1
TGTGCCAGCAGCGTAGGTCTAGGCAATGAGCAGTTCTTC
CASSVGLGNEQFF
>NA|NA|TRBV5-4|TRBJ2-3
TGTGCCAGCAGCATGGGGCAGAAAGATACGCAGTATTTT
CASSMGQKDTQYF
>NA|NA|TRBV11-2|TRBJ2-7
TGTGCCAGCAGTTATACTCAAACGGGACAAGGCTACGAGCAGTACTTC
CASSYTQTGQGYEQYF
>NA|NA|TRBV5-1|TRBJ2-4
TGCGCCAGCAGCTTGCCTACTCCGGGGGTGAACATTCAGTACTTC
CASSLPTPGVNIQYF
>TRBD1|NA|TRBV25-1|TRBJ1-4
TGTGCCAGCAGTCCTACAGGGGGCTCTAATGAAAAACTGTTTTTT
CASSPTGGSNEKLFF
>TRBD2|NA|TRBV2|TRBJ2-1
TGTGCCAGCAGTGAACTTCTAGCGGGGGGTGTCAATGAGCAGTTCTTC
CASSELLAGGVNEQFF
>TRBD1|NA|TRBV28|TRBJ1-5
TGTGCCAGCCCAACCCGGGACAGAGACAATCAGCCCCAGCATTTT
CASPTRDRDNQPQHF
>NA|NA|TRBV29-1|TRBJ2-2
TGCAGCGTTGTACAGTACACCGGGGAGCTGTTTTTT
CSVVQYTGELFF
>TRBD2|NA|TRBV4-1|TRBJ2-5
TGCGCCAGCAGCCAAGATCTGGGACTAGCGGGGGGGCAAGAGACCCAGTACTTC
CASSQDLGLAGGQETQYF
>TRBD1|NA|TRBV6-5|TRBJ2-3
TGTGCCACTCGGGACAGGGGGCAGTCAGATACGCAGTATTTT
CATRDRGQSDTQYF
>NA|medium-sized|TRBV7-9|TRBJ1-2
TGTGCCAGCAGCGCCATTGAGAGCGGTGGCTACACCTTC
CASSAIESGGYTF
>NA|NA|TRBV6-1|TRBJ1-2
TGTGCCAGCAGTGAAGGTGCGGGGAACTATGGCTACACCTTC
CASSEGAGNYGYTF
>NA|NA|TRBV4-1|TRBJ2-5
TGCGCCAGCAGCCAAGATCGAAAGCTACGGGAGACCCAGTACTTC
CASSQDRKLRETQYF
>NA|NA|TRBV4-1|TRBJ2-1
TGCGCCAGCAGCCAGCCCCCCAGCGTCTTTTATGAGCAGTTCTTC
CASSQPPSVFYEQFF
>TRBD2|NA|TRBV6-5|TRBJ2-7
TGTGCCAGCAGTTACTCGCGGGGGAGCTCCTACGAGCAGTACTTC
CASSYSRGSSYEQYF
>NA|NA|TRBV4-1|TRBJ2-3
TGCGCCAGCAGCCAAGATGGGCAGAGCACAGATACGCAGTATTTT
CASSQDGQSTDTQYF
>TRBD1|NA|TRBV11-3|TRBJ2-1
TGTGCCAGCAGCTCCAGACAGGGGCCTTACAATGAGCAGTTCTTC
CASSSRQGPYNEQFF
>TRBD1|NA|TRBV6-8|TRBJ2-5
TGTGCCAGCAGTTACTCGCTGGACAGGGGAGAGACCCAGTACTTC
CASSYSLDRGETQYF
>NA|NA|TRBV27|TRBJ1-1
TGTGCCAGCAGTTCGAGCGCGGAAGGCACTGAAGCTTTCTTT
CASSSSAEGTEAFF
>TRBD1|few|TRBV6-5|TRBJ1-6
TGTGCCAGCAGTTCCGGGACAGCCTATTCACCCCTCCACTTT
CASSSGTAYSPLHF
>TRBD2|few|TRBV7-3|TRBJ2-1
TGTGCCAGCAGCTCTCAAACGCAAGGACTAGCGGGAAATGAGCAGTTCTTC
CASSSQTQGLAGNEQFF
>NA|NA|TRBV7-3|TRBJ2-3
TGTGCCAGCAGCTTAACGAGGGTCTCCACAGATACGCAGTATTTT
CASSLTRVSTDTQYF
>NA|NA|TRBV25-1|TRBJ2-5
TGTGCCAGCAGTGATCCAGGGGTGGGGGAGACCCAGTACTTC
CASSDPGVGETQYF
>NA|once|TRBV5-1|TRBJ1-1
TGCGCCAGCAGCGTTTACTCTGGCGGCATGAACACTGAAGCTTTCTTT
CASSVYSGGMNTEAFF
>NA|NA|TRBV27|TRBJ1-6
TGCGCCAGCAGTTTATCGTGGAGGGGGGGATCACCCCTCCACTTT
CASSLSWRGGSPLHF